This TCR beta chain was recorded in a study of human T cells and chemical hapten exposure (dated by TCRdb to 2020 to 2022). In terms of the full investigation: For sensitization, 2% DPC in acetone was applied to an approximately 2 cm by approximately 2 cm area of upper inner arm skin. Patch testing on the upper back used Finn chambers containing 0.01% DPC, with scoring done after 6 days according to International Contact Dermatitis Research Group standards. Peripheral blood TCR repertoire changes were tracked in vivo in alopecia patients during primary and secondary sensitization to the hapten diphenylcyclopropenone (DPC). Alopecia areata with under or over 50% scalp involvement, alopecia totalis and alopecia universalis were represented in the patient cohort, which was mostly female. Patient blood was sampled pre-sensitization (week 0) and at 2, 6 and about 24 weeks after DPC sensitization. For TCR sequencing, blood came from 25 to 30 alopecia patients at anywhere from one to four time points (pre-sensitization, 2, 6 and 24 weeks). Throughout the study period of around 24 weeks, patients also received therapeutic DPC doses to the scalp every week. Libraries were pooled for sequencing, and variation in per-sample TCR yields was attributed mainly to small differences in library volumes within the pool.

What the authors observed across the whole study: All patients had alopecia, a presumed autoimmune disease, so their immune response might differ from that of healthy individuals. No change with DPC sensitization was found in the number of TCRs above 1 in 1000 frequency, and no evidence of global repertoire structure alterations was found. Expanded TCRs formed significantly more large CDR3 similarity clusters than pre-sensitization or healthy control sets, consistent with antigen-driven responses. Patch test score correlated positively with the number of PT1 expanded TCRs, reaching significance at thresholds 8, 16 and 32 but not at 4. Repeated subsampling changed both the strength of the expansion versus patch-test correlation and the threshold at which the correlation became significant.

From the cysteine through the phenylalanine, the CDR3 covers 17 amino acids. Of all the DNA, just the CDR3 is kept, 51 bases in frame from base 1. From the germline V gene, CDR1 is LGHNA and CDR2 is YNFKEQ. V is pruned by 0 bases and J by 0 bases, leaving 8 bases of the junction without a gene match. Library generation was performed with RACE. The instrument given in TCRdb is NextSeq 500. Library preparation attached unique molecular identifiers to individual cDNA molecules for quantitative, reproducible TCR counting. From each blood RNA sample, both TCR alpha and TCR beta chains were sequenced. As for the original processing: A median of roughly 98,000 TCRs per sample was observed, with a range of about 20,000 to 750,000. V, J and CDR3 annotation of the TCR reads was carried out using the Decombinator software suite. For the PS versus PT1 abundance plots, all samples were subsampled to the same number of TCRs (28,000). Expanded TCRs were defined as absent before sensitization and observed at least eight times at the 2-week time point. Using fastp trimming at Q25 and MiXCR clonotype assembly, TCRdb reanalyzed the public sequencing data and kept in-frame beta chains. Records with the same CDR3 protein are collapsed into one entry carrying the most frequent genes and DNA. What appears here as the V and J calls and clone size reflects TCRdb's work, not the paper's. For this sample the table gives around 190,000 distinct CDR3 sequences, of which approximately 20% were detected only once. The ten largest clones represent under 7% of the sample.

This clonotype was seen a few times. Its antigen target is currently unknown. Base quality data are lacking; no much larger clone is found one base away. The sample's time point label is to be understood as: patch test 1, 2 weeks after DPC sensitization. What the treatment or condition label conveys for this sample: therapeutic diphenylcyclopropenone sensitization with weekly scalp DPC. At each patch-test visit, blood was drawn before the patch test was applied. Eligible patients were aged 18 to 70, diagnosed with alopecia, deemed suitable for DPC therapy, and excluded if pregnant. Total RNA was extracted from unfractionated whole blood collected in Tempus Blood RNA tubes.

The sequence was obtained from a woman aged 45-65 years with alopecia areata. Some clones in this sample may be carry-over from other donors' samples. Recombination connected TRBV4-2 to TRBJ2-7; 7 central bases correspond to TRBD2. The sample here was whole blood, taken in connection with sensitization to the hapten diphenylcyclopropenone (DPC). The DNA sequence is TGTGCCAGCAGCCAAGATTCATTAGCGGGTAGCTCCTACGAGCAGTACTTC. Protein translation: CASSQDSLAGSSYEQYF.